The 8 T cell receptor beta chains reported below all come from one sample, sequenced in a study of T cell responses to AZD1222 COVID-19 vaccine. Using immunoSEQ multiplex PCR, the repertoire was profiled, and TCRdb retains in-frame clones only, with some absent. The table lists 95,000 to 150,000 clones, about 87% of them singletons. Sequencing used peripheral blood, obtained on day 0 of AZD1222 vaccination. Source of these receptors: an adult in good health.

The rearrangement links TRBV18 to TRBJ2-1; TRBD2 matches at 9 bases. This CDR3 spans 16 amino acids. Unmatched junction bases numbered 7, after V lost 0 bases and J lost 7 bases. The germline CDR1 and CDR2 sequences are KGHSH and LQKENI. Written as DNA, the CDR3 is TGTGCCAGCTCACCACCCCAGCGGGGGGAGGGGAATGAGCAGTTCTTC. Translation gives CASSPPQRGEGNEQFF.

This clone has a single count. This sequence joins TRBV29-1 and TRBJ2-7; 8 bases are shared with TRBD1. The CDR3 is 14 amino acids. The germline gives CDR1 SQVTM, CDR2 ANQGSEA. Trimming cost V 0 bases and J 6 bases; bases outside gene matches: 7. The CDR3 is CSVEEQQGVGEQYF. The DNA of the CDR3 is TGCAGCGTTGAAGAACAACAGGGGGTAGGCGAGCAGTACTTC.

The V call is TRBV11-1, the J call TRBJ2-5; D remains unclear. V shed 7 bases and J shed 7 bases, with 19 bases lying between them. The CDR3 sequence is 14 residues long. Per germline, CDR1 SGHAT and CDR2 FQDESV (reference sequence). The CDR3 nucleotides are TGTGCCAGCACCCCCCGGCACGGCCCAGGGACCCAGTACTTC. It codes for CASTPRHGPGTQYF.

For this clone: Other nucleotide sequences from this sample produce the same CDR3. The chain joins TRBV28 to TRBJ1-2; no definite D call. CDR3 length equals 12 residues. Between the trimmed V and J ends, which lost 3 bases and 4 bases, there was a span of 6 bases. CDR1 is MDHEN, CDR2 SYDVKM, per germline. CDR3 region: CASSFDGYGYTF. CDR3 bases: TGTGCCAGCAGTTTCGACGGCTATGGCTACACCTTC.

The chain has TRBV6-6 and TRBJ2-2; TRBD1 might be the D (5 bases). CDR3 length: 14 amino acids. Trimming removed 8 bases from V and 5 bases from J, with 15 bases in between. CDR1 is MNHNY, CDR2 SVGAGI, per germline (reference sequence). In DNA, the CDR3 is TGTGCCAGCTTCTCCAGGGTTTTAACCGGGGAGCTGTTTTTT. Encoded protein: CASFSRVLTGELFF.

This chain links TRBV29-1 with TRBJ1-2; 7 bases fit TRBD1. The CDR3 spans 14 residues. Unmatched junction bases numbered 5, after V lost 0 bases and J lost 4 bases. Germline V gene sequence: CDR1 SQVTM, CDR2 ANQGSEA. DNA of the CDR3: TGCAGCGTTGAAGAAGCCGGGACAGCCTATGGCTACACCTTC. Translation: CSVEEAGTAYGYTF.

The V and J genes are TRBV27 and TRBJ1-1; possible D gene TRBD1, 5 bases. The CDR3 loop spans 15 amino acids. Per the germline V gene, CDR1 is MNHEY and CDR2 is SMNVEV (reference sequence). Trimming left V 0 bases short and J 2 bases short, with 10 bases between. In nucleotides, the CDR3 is TGTGCCAGCAGTTTATCTTCAGGGTTTAACACTGAAGCTTTCTTT. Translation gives CASSLSSGFNTEAFF.

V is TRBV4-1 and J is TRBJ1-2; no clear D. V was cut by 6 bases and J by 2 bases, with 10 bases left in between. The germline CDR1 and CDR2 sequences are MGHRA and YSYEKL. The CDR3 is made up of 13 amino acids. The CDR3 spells CASSGVGNYGYTF. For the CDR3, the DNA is TGCGCCAGCAGTGGGGTAGGGAACTATGGCTACACCTTC.